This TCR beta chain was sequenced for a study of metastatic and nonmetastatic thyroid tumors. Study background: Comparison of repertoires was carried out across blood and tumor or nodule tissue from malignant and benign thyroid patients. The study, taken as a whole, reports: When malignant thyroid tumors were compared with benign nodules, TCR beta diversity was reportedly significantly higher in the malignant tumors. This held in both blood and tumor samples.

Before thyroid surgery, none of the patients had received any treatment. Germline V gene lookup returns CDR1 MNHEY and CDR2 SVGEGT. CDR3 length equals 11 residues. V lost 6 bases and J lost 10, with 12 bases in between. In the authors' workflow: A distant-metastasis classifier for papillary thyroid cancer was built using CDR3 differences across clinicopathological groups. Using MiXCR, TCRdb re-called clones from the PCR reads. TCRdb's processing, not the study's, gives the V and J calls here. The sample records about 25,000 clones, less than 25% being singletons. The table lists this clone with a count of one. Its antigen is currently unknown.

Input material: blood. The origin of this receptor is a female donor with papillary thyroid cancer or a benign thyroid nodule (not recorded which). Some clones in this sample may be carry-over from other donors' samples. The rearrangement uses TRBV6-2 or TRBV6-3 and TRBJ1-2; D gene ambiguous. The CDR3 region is CASRYDTVYTF. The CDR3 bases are TGTGCCAGCAGGTATGATACTGTCTACACCTTC.